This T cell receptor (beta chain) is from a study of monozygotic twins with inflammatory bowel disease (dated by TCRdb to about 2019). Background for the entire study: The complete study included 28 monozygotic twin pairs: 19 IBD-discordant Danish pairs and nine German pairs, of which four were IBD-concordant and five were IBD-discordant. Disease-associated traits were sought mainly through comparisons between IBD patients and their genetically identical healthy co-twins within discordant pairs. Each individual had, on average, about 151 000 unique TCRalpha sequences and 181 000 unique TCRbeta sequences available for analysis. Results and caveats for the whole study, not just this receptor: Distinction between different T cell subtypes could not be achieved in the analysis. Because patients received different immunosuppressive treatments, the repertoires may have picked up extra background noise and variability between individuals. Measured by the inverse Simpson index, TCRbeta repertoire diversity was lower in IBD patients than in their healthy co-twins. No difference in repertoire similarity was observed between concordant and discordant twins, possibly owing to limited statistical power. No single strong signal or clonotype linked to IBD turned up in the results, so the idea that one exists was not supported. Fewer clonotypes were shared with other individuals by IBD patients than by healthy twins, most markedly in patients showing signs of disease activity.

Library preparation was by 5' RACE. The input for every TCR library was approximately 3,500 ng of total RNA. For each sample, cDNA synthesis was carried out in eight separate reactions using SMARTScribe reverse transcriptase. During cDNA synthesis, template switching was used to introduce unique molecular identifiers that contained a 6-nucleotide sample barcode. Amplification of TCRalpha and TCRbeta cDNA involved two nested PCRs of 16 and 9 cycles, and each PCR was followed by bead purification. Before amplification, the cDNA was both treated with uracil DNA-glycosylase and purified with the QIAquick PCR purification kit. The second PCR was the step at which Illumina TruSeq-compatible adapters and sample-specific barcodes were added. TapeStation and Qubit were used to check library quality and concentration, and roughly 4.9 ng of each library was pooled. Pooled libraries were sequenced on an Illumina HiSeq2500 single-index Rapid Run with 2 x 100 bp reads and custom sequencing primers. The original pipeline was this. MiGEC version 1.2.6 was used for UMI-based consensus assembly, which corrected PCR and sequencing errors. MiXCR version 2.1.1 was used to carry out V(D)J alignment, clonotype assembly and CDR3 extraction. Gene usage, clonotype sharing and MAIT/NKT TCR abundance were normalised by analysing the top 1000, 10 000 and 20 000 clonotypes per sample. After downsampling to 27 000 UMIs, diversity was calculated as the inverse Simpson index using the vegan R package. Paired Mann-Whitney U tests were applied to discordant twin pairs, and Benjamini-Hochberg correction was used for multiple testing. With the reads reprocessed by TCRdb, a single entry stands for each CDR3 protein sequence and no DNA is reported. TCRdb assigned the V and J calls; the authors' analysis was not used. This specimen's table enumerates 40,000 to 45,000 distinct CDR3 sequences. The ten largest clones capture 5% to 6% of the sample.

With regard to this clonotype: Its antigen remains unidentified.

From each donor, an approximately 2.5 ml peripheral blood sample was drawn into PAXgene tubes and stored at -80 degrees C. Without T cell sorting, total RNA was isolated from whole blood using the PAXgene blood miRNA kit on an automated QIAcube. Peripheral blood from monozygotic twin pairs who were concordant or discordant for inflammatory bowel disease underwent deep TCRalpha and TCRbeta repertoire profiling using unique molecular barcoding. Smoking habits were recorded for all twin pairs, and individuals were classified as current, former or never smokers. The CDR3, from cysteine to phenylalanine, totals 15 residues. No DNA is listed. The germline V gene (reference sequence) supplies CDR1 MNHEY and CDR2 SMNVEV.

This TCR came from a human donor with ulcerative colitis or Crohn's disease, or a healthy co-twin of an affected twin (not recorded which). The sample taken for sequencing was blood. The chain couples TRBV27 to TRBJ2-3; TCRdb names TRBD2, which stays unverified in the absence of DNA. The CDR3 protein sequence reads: CASSSRLAFTDTQYF.